This paragraph reports one T cell receptor beta chain. What it binds is not known. CDR3 length: 18 amino acids. V shed 0 bases and J shed 0 bases, with 17 bases lying between them. Looked up from germline, CDR1 is SGHTS and CDR2 is YDEGEE. Brentuximab vedotin exposure varied among the patients, all of whom had relapsed after autologous stem cell transplantation. These data originate in a study of PD-1 blockade in classical Hodgkin lymphoma. Study results and caveats: Complete responders had baseline diversity similar to newly diagnosed patients. Some patients started nivolumab under 1 year after ASCT, and they were excluded.

TCRdb's table, derived via immunoSEQ multiplex PCR, lists solely in-frame clones and lacks some. The sample lists 25,000 to 35,000 clones; 60% to 80% were seen once. This chain uses TRBV5-8 with TRBJ2-3; D might be TRBD2 (6 bases). This specimen consisted of peripheral blood mononuclear cells (PBMCs), obtained before the second cycle of nivolumab. This clonotype was obtained from a human donor with classical Hodgkin lymphoma. Written as DNA, the CDR3 is TGTGCCAGCAGCTTGGGAATAGCGGCATCCTCTAGCACAGATACGCAGTATTTT. Residues: CASSLGIAASSSTDTQYF.